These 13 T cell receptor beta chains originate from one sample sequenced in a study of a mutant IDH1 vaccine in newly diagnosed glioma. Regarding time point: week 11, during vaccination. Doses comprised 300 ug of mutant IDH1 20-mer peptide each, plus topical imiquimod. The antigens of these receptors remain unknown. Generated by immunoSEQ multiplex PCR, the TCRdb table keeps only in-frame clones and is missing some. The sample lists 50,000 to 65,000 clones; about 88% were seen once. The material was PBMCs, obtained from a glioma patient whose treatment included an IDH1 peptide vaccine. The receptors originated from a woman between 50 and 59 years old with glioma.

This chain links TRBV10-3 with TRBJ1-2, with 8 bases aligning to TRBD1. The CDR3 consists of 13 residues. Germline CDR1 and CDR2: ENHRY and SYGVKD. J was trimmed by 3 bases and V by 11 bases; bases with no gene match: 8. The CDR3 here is CAAGPGQDYGYTF. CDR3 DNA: TGTGCCGCCGGTCCGGGACAGGACTATGGCTACACCTTC.

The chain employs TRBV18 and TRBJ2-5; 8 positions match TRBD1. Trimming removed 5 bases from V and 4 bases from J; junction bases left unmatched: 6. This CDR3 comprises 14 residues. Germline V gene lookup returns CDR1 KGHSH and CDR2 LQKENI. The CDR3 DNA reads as TGTGCCAGCTCATCGACACAGGGGGGAGAGACCCAGTACTTC. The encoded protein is CASSSTQGGETQYF.

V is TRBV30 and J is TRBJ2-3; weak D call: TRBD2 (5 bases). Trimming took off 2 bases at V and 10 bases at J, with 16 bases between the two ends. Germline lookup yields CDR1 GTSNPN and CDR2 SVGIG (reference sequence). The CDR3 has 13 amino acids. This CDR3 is CAWSLRLAEAQYF. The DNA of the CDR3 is TGTGCCTGGAGTTTGCGCCTAGCCGAGGCGCAGTATTTT.

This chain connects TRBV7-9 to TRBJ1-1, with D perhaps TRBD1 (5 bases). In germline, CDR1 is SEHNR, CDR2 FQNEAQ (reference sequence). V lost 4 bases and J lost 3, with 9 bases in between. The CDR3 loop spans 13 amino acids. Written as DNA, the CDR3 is TGTGCCAGCAGCTGGGACTCCCACACTGAAGCTTTCTTT. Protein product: CASSWDSHTEAFF.

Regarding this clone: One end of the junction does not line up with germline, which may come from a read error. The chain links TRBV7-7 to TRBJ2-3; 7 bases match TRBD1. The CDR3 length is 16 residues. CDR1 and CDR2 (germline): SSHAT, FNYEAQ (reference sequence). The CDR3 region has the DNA TGTGCTAGCAGTCATGGGGCAGGGGGTTTCACAGATACGCAGTATTTT. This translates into CASSHGAGGFTDTQYF.

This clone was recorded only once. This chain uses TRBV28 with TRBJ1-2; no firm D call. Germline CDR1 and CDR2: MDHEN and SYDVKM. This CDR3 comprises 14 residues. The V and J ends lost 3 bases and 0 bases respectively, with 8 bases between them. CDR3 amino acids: CASSLSRPNYGYTF. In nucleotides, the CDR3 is TGTGCCAGCAGTTTGTCCAGGCCTAACTATGGCTACACCTTC.

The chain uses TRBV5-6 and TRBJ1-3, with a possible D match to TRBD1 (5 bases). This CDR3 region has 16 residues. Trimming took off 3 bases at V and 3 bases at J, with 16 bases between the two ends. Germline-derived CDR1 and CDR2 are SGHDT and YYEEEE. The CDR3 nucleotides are TGTGCCAGCAGCTCCTGGGGCCTCCTAAGTGGAAACACCATATATTTT. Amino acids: CASSSWGLLSGNTIYF.

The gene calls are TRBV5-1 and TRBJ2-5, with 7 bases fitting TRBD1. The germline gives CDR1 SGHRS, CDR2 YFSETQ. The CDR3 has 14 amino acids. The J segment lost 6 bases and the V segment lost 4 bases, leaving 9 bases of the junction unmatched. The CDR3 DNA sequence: TGCGCCAGCAGCCAAGACAGGGTTGAAAAGACCCAGTACTTC. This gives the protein CASSQDRVEKTQYF. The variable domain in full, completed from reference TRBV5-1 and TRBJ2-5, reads KAGVTQTPRYLIKTRGQQVTLSCSPISGHRSVSWYQQTPGQGLQFLFEYFSETQRNKGNFPGRFSGRQFSNSRSEMNVSTLELGDSALYLCASSQDRVEKTQYFGPGTRLLVL.

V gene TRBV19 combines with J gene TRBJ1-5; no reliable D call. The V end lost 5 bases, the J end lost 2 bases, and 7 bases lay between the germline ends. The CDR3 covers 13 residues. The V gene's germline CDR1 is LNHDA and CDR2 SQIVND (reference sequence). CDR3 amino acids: CASSGVGNQPQHF. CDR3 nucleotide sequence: TGTGCCAGTAGTGGGGTTGGCAATCAGCCCCAGCATTTT.

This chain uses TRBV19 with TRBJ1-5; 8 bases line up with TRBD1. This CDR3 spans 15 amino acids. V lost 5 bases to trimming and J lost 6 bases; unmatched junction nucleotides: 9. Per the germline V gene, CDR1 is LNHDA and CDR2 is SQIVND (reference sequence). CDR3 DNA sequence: TGTGCCAGTAGTTCCCACAGGGGGGAGAGTCAGCCCCAGCATTTT. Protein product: CASSSHRGESQPQHF.

The CDR3 loop reads CASSETDSSSGANVLTF. CDR3 nucleotide sequence: TGTGCCAGCAGCGAAACGGACAGTTCCTCTGGGGCCAACGTCCTGACTTTC. The rearrangement joins TRBV7-8 to TRBJ2-6, with a tentative D call TRBD1 (6 bases). This CDR3 has 17 amino acids. Trimming cost V 5 bases and J 0 bases, with 14 bases left between them. Germline values: CDR1 SGHVS, CDR2 FQNEAQ.

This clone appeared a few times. In DNA form, the CDR3 reads TGTGCCAGCAGTGAAAGCGGGACAGAACCCTATGGCTACACCTTC. It encodes CASSESGTEPYGYTF. The chain uses TRBV6-1 and TRBJ1-2; 7 positions agree with TRBD1. The germline V gene encodes CDR1 MNHNS and CDR2 SASEGT. V lost 2 bases and J lost 4; bases outside the gene matches: 7. This CDR3 spans 15 amino acids.

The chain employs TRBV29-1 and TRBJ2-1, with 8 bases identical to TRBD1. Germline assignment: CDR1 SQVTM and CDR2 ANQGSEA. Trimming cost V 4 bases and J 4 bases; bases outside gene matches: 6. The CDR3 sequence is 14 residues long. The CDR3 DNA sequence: TGCAGCGTTGTCGGTACAGGGGGTTACAATGAGCAGTTCTTC. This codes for CSVVGTGGYNEQFF.